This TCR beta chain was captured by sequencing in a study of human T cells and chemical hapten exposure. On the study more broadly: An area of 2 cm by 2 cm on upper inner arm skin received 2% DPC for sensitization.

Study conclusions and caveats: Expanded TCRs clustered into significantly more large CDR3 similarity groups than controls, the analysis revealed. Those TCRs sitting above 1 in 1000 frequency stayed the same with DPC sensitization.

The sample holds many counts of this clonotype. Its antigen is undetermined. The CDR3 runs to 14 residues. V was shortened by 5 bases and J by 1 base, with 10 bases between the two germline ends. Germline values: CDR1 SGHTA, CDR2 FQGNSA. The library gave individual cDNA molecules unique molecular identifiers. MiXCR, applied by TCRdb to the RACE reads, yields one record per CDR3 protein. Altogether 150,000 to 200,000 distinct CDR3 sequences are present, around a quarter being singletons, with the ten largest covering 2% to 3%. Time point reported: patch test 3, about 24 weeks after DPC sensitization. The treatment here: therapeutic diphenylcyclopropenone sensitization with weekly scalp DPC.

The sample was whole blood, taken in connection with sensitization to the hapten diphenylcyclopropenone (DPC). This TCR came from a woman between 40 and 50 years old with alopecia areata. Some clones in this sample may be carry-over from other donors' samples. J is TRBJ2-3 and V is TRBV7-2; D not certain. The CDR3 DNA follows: TGTGCCAGCAGCCGGTACCTGGGCACAGATACGCAGTATTTT. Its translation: CASSRYLGTDTQYF.